The 32 T cell receptor beta chains in this list originate from one sample, sequenced in a study of OX40 agonist ivuxolimab in advanced cancers. Profiled with immunoSEQ multiplex PCR; TCRdb holds only in-frame clones, not every one. The data show approximately 15,000 clones, with more than 65% seen just once and over 30% held by the top ten. The source material was CD4+ or CD8+ T cells sorted from blood, sampled in a trial of the OX40 agonist ivuxolimab. All receptors come from an adult with an advanced solid tumor such as melanoma, head and neck, liver or kidney cancer.

This clone was seen only a few times. V usage is TRBV6-5 and J usage is TRBJ2-7, with D uncertain. V gave up 8 bases and J gave up 6 bases, with 5 bases separating them. The germline V gene has CDR1 MNHEY and CDR2 SVGAGI. This CDR3 has 9 amino acids. The CDR3 DNA sequence: TGTGCCAGCGGAAGCGAGCAGTACTTC. Protein sequence: CASGSEQYF.

This clone was counted only a few times. The V gene is TRBV27, the J gene TRBJ2-4; 10 bases line up with TRBD1. CDR3 length: 12 amino acids. Germline V lookup: CDR1 MNHEY, CDR2 SMNVEV (reference sequence). After removal of 8 bases from V and 8 bases from J, the junction contained 3 bases not matched to a gene. The CDR3 nucleotides are TGTGCCAGCGGACAGGGGGGAGACATTCAGTACTTC. Protein: CASGQGGDIQYF.

J is TRBJ2-1 and V is TRBV2; D gene unclear. Germline V CDR1 and CDR2: SNHLY, FYNNEI. This CDR3 contains 15 residues. V lost 4 bases, J lost 0 bases, and 10 bases lay in between. CDR3 in DNA: TGTGCCAGCAGTGCTATAGGCTTCTCCTACAATGAGCAGTTCTTC. This sequence encodes CASSAIGFSYNEQFF.

The chain combines TRBV10-3 with TRBJ2-3; TRBD2 matches at 11 bases. This CDR3 has 15 amino acids. Germline CDR1 ENHRY, CDR2 SYGVKD. The trim removed 5 bases at V and 3 bases at J, leaving 4 bases unmatched. CDR3 sequence: CAISSTSGSTDTQYF. The CDR3 nucleotides read TGTGCCATCAGTTCAACTAGCGGGAGTACAGATACGCAGTATTTT.

The chain joins TRBV7-6 to TRBJ2-5; perhaps TRBD2 as D (6 bases). Trimming cost V 0 bases and J 5 bases, with 13 bases left between them. This CDR3 spans 15 amino acids. Germline CDR1 and CDR2: SGHVS and FNYEAQ. In DNA form, the CDR3 reads TGTGCCAGCAGCTTAGCGGACGGGAGAGAGGAGACCCAGTACTTC. Its translation: CASSLADGREETQYF.

The V call is TRBV6-1, the J call TRBJ2-1; possibly TRBD1 for D (6 bases). The CDR3 consists of 12 residues. The V end lost 11 bases, the J end lost 4 bases, and 12 bases lay between the germline ends. Germline loops: CDR1 MNHNS, CDR2 SASEGT. The CDR3 protein is CAARTDYNEQFF. CDR3 sequence (DNA): TGTGCCGCCCGGACAGATTACAATGAGCAGTTCTTC.

The V gene is TRBV30, the J gene TRBJ1-1, with D perhaps TRBD1 (5 bases). CDR3 length: 12 residues. V lost 2 bases, J lost 8 bases, and 12 bases lay in between. Germline values: CDR1 GTSNPN, CDR2 SVGIG (reference sequence). CDR3 protein: CAWSWGGTEAFF. CDR3 DNA sequence: TGTGCCTGGAGTTGGGGGGGGACGGAAGCTTTCTTT.

The V and J genes are TRBV5-6 and TRBJ2-7, with D maybe TRBD2 (6 bases). With 0 bases removed from V and 4 bases from J, the gap between germline ends came to 8 bases. The CDR3 is made up of 13 amino acids. The germline V gene has CDR1 SGHDT and CDR2 YYEEEE. The CDR3 sequence: CASSLGGRYEQYF. In DNA, the CDR3 is TGTGCCAGCAGCTTGGGGGGGAGGTACGAGCAGTACTTC. Full variable domain (remainder filled in from reference TRBV5-6 and TRBJ2-7): DAGVTQSPTHLIKTRGQQVTLRCSPKSGHDTVSWYQQALGQGPQFIFQYYEEEERQRGNFPDRFSGHQFPNYSSELNVNALLLGDSALYLCASSLGGRYEQYFGPGTRLTVT.

The chain is built from TRBV19 and TRBJ1-2; D not certain. From germline, CDR1 is LNHDA and CDR2 SQIVND (reference sequence). CDR3 length: 14 residues. V was cut by 5 bases and J by 1 base, with 11 bases left in between. In nucleotides, the CDR3 is TGTGCCAGTAGTCCCGGAGTGGGTAACTATGGCTACACCTTC. This gives the protein CASSPGVGNYGYTF.

This chain connects TRBV7-9 to TRBJ1-2; D might be TRBD1 (5 bases). Germline CDR1 is SEHNR and CDR2 is FQNEAQ (reference sequence). There are 14 residues in the CDR3. V lost 1 base and J 8 bases, leaving 14 bases between the germline ends. CDR3 in amino acids: CASSLGGAIGGYTF. CDR3 coding DNA: TGTGCCAGCAGCTTAGGAGGGGCCATCGGGGGCTACACCTTC.

Comment on this clone: The sample carries other DNA sequences with the same CDR3. The chain links TRBV9 to TRBJ2-3; the D gene is possibly TRBD2 (8 bases). Germline lookup yields CDR1 SGDLS and CDR2 YYNGEE. The CDR3 covers 15 residues. V dropped 3 bases and J dropped 1 base, with 12 bases sitting between them. The CDR3 sequence: CASSAGGTGTDTQYF. CDR3 nucleotide sequence: TGTGCCAGCAGCGCGGGAGGGACAGGCACAGATACGCAGTATTTT.

This chain joins TRBV7-8 and TRBJ2-1; possible D gene TRBD2, 6 bases. This CDR3 has 18 residues. Germline V gives CDR1 SGHVS, CDR2 FQNEAQ. Trimming took 5 bases from V and 0 from J, leaving 20 bases between them. In nucleotides, the CDR3 is TGTGCCAGCAGCCCAGGCGTCGCTAGCGATCCCTCCTACAATGAGCAGTTCTTC. It translates to CASSPGVASDPSYNEQFF.

V gene TRBV2 combines with J gene TRBJ2-7; no clear D. V shed 6 bases and J shed 0 bases, with 12 bases lying between them. CDR3 length: 14 amino acids. The germline V gene has CDR1 SNHLY and CDR2 FYNNEI. In DNA form, the CDR3 reads TGTGCCAGCAGCCCGATGGGAAGCTCCTACGAGCAGTACTTC. Translating it yields CASSPMGSSYEQYF.

This clone was seen a few times. A junction end diverges from the germline sequence, so it may reflect a read error. This chain uses TRBV7-7 with TRBJ2-7, with D possibly TRBD2 on 6 matching bases. This CDR3 contains 14 residues. The germline CDR1 and CDR2 sequences are SSHAT and FNYEAQ (reference sequence). CDR3 bases: TGTGCTAGCAGCTTAGGGGCGGGGTTAGGCGAGCAGTACTTC. Amino acids: CASSLGAGLGEQYF.

This chain uses TRBV21-1 with TRBJ2-7; no DNA check was done on the table's D call, TRBD1. TRBV21-1 is marked as a pseudogene. CDR3 size: 15 residues. The CDR3 spells CASSKTGTSSYEQYF. The CDR3 coding sequence is TGTGCCAGCAGCAAGACAGGGACAAGCTCCTACGAGCAGTACTTC.

As concerns this clone: It is likely a read error: a sequence one base away is far more abundant. Other DNA sequences in this sample translate to the same CDR3. The chain carries TRBV7-3 and TRBJ1-2; 7 bases are a match to TRBD1. The ends lost 5 bases at V and 6 bases at J; junction bases unmatched: 12. CDR1 is SGHTA, CDR2 FQGTGA, per germline. The CDR3 runs to 15 residues. The CDR3: CASSQEFGRGDGYTF. DNA for the CDR3: TGTGCCAGCAGCCAAGAATTCGGCAGGGGGGATGGCTACACCTTC.

This chain connects TRBV5-1 to TRBJ2-7; maybe TRBD2 (5 bases). Looked up from germline, CDR1 is SGHRS and CDR2 is YFSETQ. The CDR3 sequence is 15 residues long. V lost 1 base, J lost 0 bases, and 11 bases lay in between. CDR3 bases: TGCGCCAGCAGCTTGTTTGGAGGAAGCTCCTACGAGCAGTACTTC. Its translation is CASSLFGGSSYEQYF. Looking up the rest from reference TRBV5-1 and TRBJ2-7 gives the full variable domain: KAGVTQTPRYLIKTRGQQVTLSCSPISGHRSVSWYQQTPGQGLQFLFEYFSETQRNKGNFPGRFSGRQFSNSRSEMNVSTLELGDSALYLCASSLFGGSSYEQYFGPGTRLTVT.

This clone was seen just once. The chain recombines TRBV4-1 with TRBJ2-1, with TRBD2 identical over 9 bases. Losses at the gene ends were 11 bases for V and 5 bases for J; bases not matched to a gene: 16. CDR1 and CDR2 from the germline V gene are MGHRA and YSYEKL. There are 16 residues in the CDR3. The DNA for the CDR3 is TGCGCCCAACACCACAGGGCGGGAGGGCAGAACAATGAGCAGTTCTTC. Its protein product is CAQHHRAGGQNNEQFF.

The genes are TRBV29-1 and TRBJ1-2, with D tentatively TRBD1 (5 bases). Between the trimmed V and J ends, which lost 1 base and 5 bases, there was a span of 8 bases. The CDR3 is 12 amino acids. Germline V gene data show CDR1 as SQVTM and CDR2 as ANQGSEA. The CDR3: CSVEGGAYGYTF. DNA for the CDR3: TGCAGCGTTGAAGGTGGGGCGTATGGCTACACCTTC. The entire variable domain, with the rest obtained from reference TRBV29-1 and TRBJ1-2, is as follows: SAVISQKPSRDICQRGTSLTIQCQVDSQVTMMFWYRQQPGQSLTLIATANQGSEATYESGFVIDKFPISRPNLTFSTLTVSNMSPEDSSIYLCSVEGGAYGYTFGSGTRLTVV.

This chain connects TRBV27 to TRBJ2-1; maybe TRBD2 (5 bases). Trimming removed 2 bases from V and 3 bases from J, with 5 bases in between. This CDR3 is 13 amino acids long. The germline V gene has CDR1 MNHEY and CDR2 SMNVEV (reference sequence). CDR3 DNA sequence: TGTGCCAGCAGTTTAGGAGGCTACAATGAGCAGTTCTTC. This codes for CASSLGGYNEQFF.

The chain couples TRBV30 to TRBJ1-5; 7 bases are shared with TRBD1. The CDR3 sequence is 14 residues long. J gave up 1 base and V 2 bases, and 2 bases lay outside the gene matches. Germline V gene sequence: CDR1 GTSNPN, CDR2 SVGIG (reference sequence). Here the CDR3 DNA reads TGTGCCTGGAGTATACAGGGGAGCAATCAGCCCCAGCATTTT. The encoded protein is CAWSIQGSNQPQHF. Supplemented by reference TRBV30 and TRBJ1-5, the full variable domain reads SQTIHQWPATLVQPVGSPLSLECTVEGTSNPNLYWYRQAAGRGLQLLFYSVGIGQISSEVPQNLSASRPQDRQFILSSKKLLLSDSGFYLCAWSIQGSNQPQHFGDGTRLSIL.

This sequence joins TRBV9 and TRBJ2-3; D is perhaps TRBD2 (7 bases). This CDR3 spans 16 amino acids. Germline values: CDR1 SGDLS, CDR2 YYNGEE. V shed 0 bases and J shed 2 bases, with 13 bases lying between them. In DNA, the CDR3 is TGTGCCAGCAGCGTAGAGGGGGGGTCGATCACAGATACGCAGTATTTT. Its protein product is CASSVEGGSITDTQYF.

Written as DNA, the CDR3 is TGTGCCAGCAGGTACTTTCCCGACGAGCAGTACTTC. This encodes CASRYFPDEQYF. The V and J genes are TRBV2 and TRBJ2-7; D gene unclear. V shed 6 bases and J shed 5 bases, with 11 bases lying between them. The CDR3 runs 12 residues. Germline CDR1 is SNHLY and CDR2 is FYNNEI. The variable domain in full, with the rest retrieved from reference TRBV2 and TRBJ2-7, is EPEVTQTPSHQVTQMGQEVILRCVPISNHLYFYWYRQILGQKVEFLVSFYNNEISEKSEIFDDQFSVERPDGSNFTLKIRSTKLEDSAMYFCASRYFPDEQYFGPGTRLTVT.

The chain recombines TRBV7-9 with TRBJ2-5; maybe TRBD1 (7 bases). The V gene lost 6 bases and the J gene lost 3 bases, with 11 bases spanning the gap. The CDR3 spans 13 residues. Germline V lookup: CDR1 SEHNR, CDR2 FQNEAQ (reference sequence). This CDR3 reads CASSFRGEETQYF. The CDR3 DNA reads TGTGCCAGCAGTTTCAGGGGGGAAGAGACCCAGTACTTC.

The gene calls are TRBV6-1 and TRBJ2-1; 7 positions agree with TRBD2. The V segment lost 4 bases and the J segment 3 bases; nucleotides outside the gene matches: 9. Germline V CDR1 and CDR2: MNHNS, SASEGT. CDR3 size: 16 residues. The CDR3: CASSAVLADDYNEQFF. The CDR3 nucleotides read TGTGCCAGCAGTGCCGTCCTAGCGGACGACTACAATGAGCAGTTCTTC.

Relative to its sample, this clone is medium-sized. The V and J genes are TRBV10-2 and TRBJ2-3; the match to TRBD1 covers 7 bases. Trimming removed 0 bases from V and 6 bases from J; junction bases left unmatched: 6. The germline V gene encodes CDR1 WSHSY and CDR2 SAAADI. The CDR3 contains 15 residues. In nucleotides, the CDR3 is TGCGCCAGCAGTGAGTCTGGTCAGGGGGTTGATACGCAGTATTTT. It codes for CASSESGQGVDTQYF.

In its sample, this clone ranks as medium-sized. This chain connects TRBV27 to TRBJ2-7; TRBD2 might be the D (7 bases). The germline V and J ends were trimmed by 6 bases and 4 bases, with 22 bases remaining between them. CDR1 and CDR2 (germline): MNHEY, SMNVEV (reference sequence). This CDR3 region has 16 residues. The CDR3, as DNA: TGTGCCAGCAGAATCACCCCGGGGGGCGGCTGGTACGAGCAGTACTTC. As protein: CASRITPGGGWYEQYF.

In its sample, this clone was seen once. The rearrangement joins TRBV6-1 to TRBJ2-7; possibly TRBD1 or TRBD2 for D (5 bases each). With 3 bases removed from V and 4 bases from J, the gap between germline ends came to 16 bases. The CDR3 has 15 amino acids. The germline gives CDR1 MNHNS, CDR2 SASEGT. The CDR3 reads CASSDSSFGAYEQYF. DNA of the CDR3: TGTGCCAGCAGTGATAGTAGCTTCGGGGCTTACGAGCAGTACTTC.

This chain uses TRBV6-1 with TRBJ2-7, with a possible D match to TRBD1 (6 bases). The CDR3 runs to 13 residues. CDR1 MNHNS and CDR2 SASEGT come from the germline V gene. Trimming removed 8 bases at V and 5 bases at J, with 16 bases between. The CDR3 DNA reads TGTGCCAGCCGATACAGGGCTCAGGACGAGCAGTACTTC. Protein product: CASRYRAQDEQYF.

V and J are TRBV15 and TRBJ2-3; 9 bases agree with TRBD2. Germline assignment: CDR1 LNHNV and CDR2 YYDKDF (reference sequence). V trimming: 8 bases; J trimming: 2 bases; junction bases outside the gene matches: 20. This CDR3 comprises 19 residues. DNA for the CDR3: TGTGCCACCGGACCTACAATTCCCACGGCTAGCGGGAACACAGATACGCAGTATTTT. Protein: CATGPTIPTASGNTDTQYF. The full variable domain, its missing parts supplied by reference TRBV15 and TRBJ2-3, is DAMVIQNPRYQVTQFGKPVTLSCSQTLNHNVMYWYQQKSSQAPKLLFHYYDKDFNNEADTPDNFQSRRPNTSFCFLDIRSPGLGDTAMYLCATGPTIPTASGNTDTQYFGPGTRLTVL.

Within the sample, this clone is medium-sized. The gene calls are TRBV9 and TRBJ2-2; TRBD1 is a possible D gene (5 bases). The V gene lost 6 bases and the J gene lost 3 bases, with 9 bases spanning the gap. CDR3 size: 13 residues. The germline V gene has CDR1 SGDLS and CDR2 YYNGEE. The CDR3 DNA follows: TGTGCCAGCAACACAGGTTACACCGGGGAGCTGTTTTTT. Translated: CASNTGYTGELFF.

CDR3 coding DNA: TGTGCCAGCAGCTTAGTTGGGGGTAGCGGGAGTATCGGCAATGAGCAGTTCTTC. This gives the protein CASSLVGGSGSIGNEQFF. This chain joins TRBV7-2 and TRBJ2-1; 9 positions agree with TRBD2. Germline trimming cut 1 base from V and 6 bases from J; bases unmatched to any gene: 13. The CDR3 extends over 18 amino acids. In germline, CDR1 is SGHTA, CDR2 FQGNSA.